These T cell receptor beta chains were read from a single sample in a study of glioma-infiltrating T cells. TCRdb re-called the multiplex PCR reads through MiXCR, storing one row per CDR3 protein. The profile covers over 120,000 distinct CDR3 sequences, with about two fifths appearing a single time and about a fifth taken by the ten largest. The sample comprised glioma tissue, nonneoplastic brain tissue, or PBMCs (not recorded which). These receptors were obtained from a human donor with low-grade glioma or glioblastoma, undergoing nonglioma brain surgery, or in good health (not recorded which). Each CDR3 is given with its conserved first and last residue. D genes are given only for firm matches. Only some rows state a clone size, as once, few, many or a class for expanded clones.

length: 14; size: NA; J: TRBJ1-1; V: TRBV7-2; D: NA; DNA: TGTGCCAGCAGCTTACAGGGACAGAACACTGAAGCTTTCTTT; CDR3: CASSLQGQNTEAFF
length: 15; size: NA; J: TRBJ1-3; V: TRBV7-8; D: NA; DNA: TGCGCCAGCAGCTTAGCCTACACCTCTGGAAACACCATATATTTT; CDR3: CASSLAYTSGNTIYF
length: 13; size: few; J: TRBJ2-3; V: TRBV27; D: NA; DNA: TGTGCCAGCAGTGGCAGGGGGGAGAATACGCAGTATTTT; CDR3: CASSGRGENTQYF
length: 14; size: NA; J: TRBJ2-3; V: TRBV20-1; D: NA; DNA: TGCAGTACTAGCAAAGGACCTGAACGAGATACGCAGTATTTT; CDR3: CSTSKGPERDTQYF
length: 15; size: many; J: TRBJ1-1; V: TRBV15; D: NA; DNA: TGTGCCACCAGCAGAGATGGGTTGAAGAACACTGAAGCTTTCTTT; CDR3: CATSRDGLKNTEAFF
length: 15; size: few; J: TRBJ1-5; V: TRBV12-3/TRBV12-4; D: NA; DNA: TGTGCCAGCAGTTCAGAGTTCCTTGGCAATCAGCCCCAGCATTTT; CDR3: CASSSEFLGNQPQHF
length: 18; size: NA; J: TRBJ1-5; V: TRBV6-1; D: NA; DNA: TGTGCCTGTAAGAGGGACCCCCCAGGTATGGGCTCCACAGATACGCAGCATTTT; CDR3: CACKRDPPGMGSTDTQHF
length: 13; size: once; J: TRBJ2-1; V: TRBV19; D: NA; DNA: TGTGCCAGTAGTATCGGCCGCCGCAATGAGCAGTTCTTC; CDR3: CASSIGRRNEQFF
length: 19; size: NA; J: TRBJ1-1; V: TRBV4-1; D: NA; DNA: TGCGCCAGCAGCCATCTTAATCTTCGGGGGCCCATGGGGAACACTGAAGCTTTCTTT; CDR3: CASSHLNLRGPMGNTEAFF
length: 12; size: many; J: TRBJ1-1; V: TRBV20-1; D: NA; DNA: TGCAGTGCTAGTGACAGGTTTACTGAAGCTTTCTTT; CDR3: CSASDRFTEAFF
length: 12; size: NA; J: TRBJ2-7; V: TRBV6-1; D: NA; DNA: TGTGCCAGCAGCGAACAGTCCTACGAGCAGTACTTC; CDR3: CASSEQSYEQYF
length: 13; size: NA; J: TRBJ2-7; V: TRBV28; D: NA; DNA: TGTGCCAGCAGTTTATCACAGACCTACGAGCAGTACTTC; CDR3: CASSLSQTYEQYF
length: 13; size: few; J: TRBJ2-7; V: TRBV20-1; D: NA; DNA: TGCAGTGCTAGAATAGGAGGGTCCTACGAGCAGTACTTC; CDR3: CSARIGGSYEQYF
length: 14; size: few; J: TRBJ2-5; V: TRBV6-1; D: TRBD1; DNA: TGTGCCAGCAGTCCCCGGGACAGGGTCCAGACCCAGTACTTC; CDR3: CASSPRDRVQTQYF
length: 16; size: NA; J: TRBJ1-2; V: TRBV15; D: TRBD1; DNA: TGTGCCACCAGCAGGGAAAGACAGGGGTACAACTATGGCTACACCTTC; CDR3: CATSRERQGYNYGYTF
length: 15; size: NA; J: TRBJ1-1; V: TRBV7-6; D: NA; DNA: TGTGCCAGCAGCTTAGAAGGGGGGATGAACACTGAAGCTTTCTTT; CDR3: CASSLEGGMNTEAFF
length: 15; size: NA; J: TRBJ2-2; V: TRBV20-1; D: NA; DNA: TGCAGTGCTAATAGGGGGCAGGGGGGCTCCGGGGAGCTGTTTTTT; CDR3: CSANRGQGGSGELFF
length: 15; size: many; J: TRBJ2-1; V: TRBV6-1; D: NA; DNA: TGTGCCAGCAGCGGGGGGACAGTCTCCTACAATGAGCAGTTCTTC; CDR3: CASSGGTVSYNEQFF
length: 15; size: NA; J: TRBJ2-7; V: TRBV10-3; D: TRBD1; DNA: TGTGCCATCAGTCAGCGGACAGGGTTTGCCTACGAGCAGTACTTC; CDR3: CAISQRTGFAYEQYF
length: 15; size: NA; J: TRBJ2-3; V: TRBV6-6; D: TRBD2; DNA: TGTGCCAGCAGTTTCACTAGCGGTAGCACAGATACGCAGTATTTT; CDR3: CASSFTSGSTDTQYF
length: 15; size: NA; J: TRBJ1-1; V: TRBV7-9; D: NA; DNA: TGTGCCAGCAGCTTAGTAGCAGGGTTCGGCACTGAAGCTTTCTTT; CDR3: CASSLVAGFGTEAFF
length: 14; size: many; J: TRBJ1-1; V: TRBV6-1; D: NA; DNA: TGTGCCAGCAGTGAAGTGGGGCAGATTCGGGAAGCTTTCTTT; CDR3: CASSEVGQIREAFF
length: 15; size: NA; J: TRBJ1-1; V: TRBV6-6; D: NA; DNA: TGTGCCAGCAGTTACTCGGGGGGGAGGGGCACTGAAGCTTTCTTT; CDR3: CASSYSGGRGTEAFF
length: 15; size: NA; J: TRBJ1-4; V: TRBV20-1; D: NA; DNA: TGCAGTGCTAACCCTTGGACACCGATTAATGAAAAACTGTTTTTT; CDR3: CSANPWTPINEKLFF
length: 15; size: NA; J: TRBJ2-1; V: TRBV15; D: TRBD2; DNA: TGTGCCACCAGCAGCCTAGGACTAGCGGAGAATGAGCAGTTCTTC; CDR3: CATSSLGLAENEQFF
length: 13; size: NA; J: TRBJ2-3; V: TRBV10-2; D: NA; DNA: TGCGCCAGCAGGGAAGGGGCAGGGGATACGCAGTATTTT; CDR3: CASREGAGDTQYF
length: 17; size: NA; J: TRBJ2-5; V: TRBV14; D: TRBD1; DNA: TGTGCCAGCAGCCAAGATGAAGAACAGGGGGCCCTAGAGACCCAGTACTTC; CDR3: CASSQDEEQGALETQYF
length: 15; size: NA; J: TRBJ2-3; V: TRBV11-2; D: TRBD1; DNA: TGTGCCAGCAGCCCACAGGGGGCTAGCACAGATACGCAGTATTTT; CDR3: CASSPQGASTDTQYF
length: 12; size: NA; J: TRBJ2-3; V: TRBV20-1; D: TRBD2; DNA: TGCAGTGTCGGGGGGGCTACAGATACGCAGTATTTT; CDR3: CSVGGATDTQYF
length: 14; size: few; J: TRBJ1-2; V: TRBV6-6; D: NA; DNA: TGTGCCAGCAGTTACTCGGGGGGCACCTATGGCTACACCTTC; CDR3: CASSYSGGTYGYTF
length: 24; size: NA; J: TRBJ1-2; V: TRBV6-5; D: NA; DNA: NA; CDR3: CASSVLAGGYNEQLFGPGSYGYTF
length: 15; size: NA; J: TRBJ1-5; V: TRBV12-3/TRBV12-4; D: NA; DNA: TGTGCCAGCAGTTTAGAGGGCTATAGCAATCAGCCCCAGCATTTT; CDR3: CASSLEGYSNQPQHF
length: 16; size: NA; J: TRBJ2-6; V: TRBV6-2/TRBV6-3; D: NA; DNA: TGTGCCAGCAGTTACCTTCCAGGGGCTGGGGCCAACGTCCTGACTTTC; CDR3: CASSYLPGAGANVLTF
length: 13; size: NA; J: TRBJ1-1; V: TRBV27; D: NA; DNA: TGTGCCAGCAGTAAGACAGGACCTTTCGAAGCTTTCTTT; CDR3: CASSKTGPFEAFF
length: 15; size: NA; J: TRBJ2-3; V: TRBV12-3/TRBV12-4; D: TRBD2; DNA: TGTGCCAGCGTAGGGACTAGCGATAGCACAGATACGCAGTATTTT; CDR3: CASVGTSDSTDTQYF
length: 13; size: once; J: TRBJ2-5; V: TRBV4-2; D: NA; DNA: TGTGCCAGCAGCCCTGGACAGAGAATAGCCCAGTACTTC; CDR3: CASSPGQRIAQYF
length: 15; size: NA; J: TRBJ1-1; V: TRBV28; D: NA; DNA: TGTGCCAGCAGTTTGAGTGGCGTGATGAACGCTGAAGCTTTCTTT; CDR3: CASSLSGVMNAEAFF
length: 16; size: NA; J: TRBJ2-1; V: TRBV20-1; D: TRBD1; DNA: TGCAGTGCTAGGGGACAGGGGTCCCTCTCCTACAATGAGCAGTTCTTC; CDR3: CSARGQGSLSYNEQFF
length: 15; size: NA; J: TRBJ1-2; V: TRBV3-1; D: NA; DNA: TGTGCCAGCAGCCCGTTGGATCGGGCCGGTTATGGCTACACCTTC; CDR3: CASSPLDRAGYGYTF
length: 18; size: NA; J: TRBJ2-5; V: TRBV18; D: TRBD2; DNA: TGTGCCAGCTCACCACGGGCGTCCCTAGCGGGAGGACAAGAGACCCAGTACTTC; CDR3: CASSPRASLAGGQETQYF
length: 12; size: many; J: TRBJ2-7; V: TRBV20-1; D: NA; DNA: TGCAGTGCCCGGGACTTCACCTACGAGCAGTACTTC; CDR3: CSARDFTYEQYF
length: 13; size: few; J: TRBJ2-5; V: TRBV7-6; D: NA; DNA: TGTGCCAGCAGCTTACGCCGTCAAGAGACCCAGTACTTC; CDR3: CASSLRRQETQYF
length: 14; size: once; J: TRBJ1-2; V: TRBV3-1; D: NA; DNA: TGTGCCAGCAGCCAAGAGGGCAGAAACTATGGCTACACCTTC; CDR3: CASSQEGRNYGYTF
length: 14; size: few; J: TRBJ2-7; V: TRBV6-1; D: NA; DNA: TGTGCCAGCAGTAAACGGCTTCTCTACTACGAGCAGTACTTC; CDR3: CASSKRLLYYEQYF
length: 11; size: many; J: TRBJ2-7; V: TRBV20-1; D: NA; DNA: TGCAGTGTTGAAGGGGCCTACGAGCAGTACTTC; CDR3: CSVEGAYEQYF
length: 14; size: NA; J: TRBJ2-7; V: TRBV27; D: NA; DNA: TGTGCCAGCAGTCCCCAGACAGAGGCCTACGAGCAGTACTTC; CDR3: CASSPQTEAYEQYF
length: 13; size: NA; J: TRBJ2-2; V: TRBV7-3; D: NA; DNA: TGTGCCAGCGGCCAGAGTCCCACCGGGGAGCTGTTTTTT; CDR3: CASGQSPTGELFF
length: 16; size: NA; J: TRBJ2-7; V: TRBV7-9; D: TRBD1; DNA: TGTGCCCGCAGCTTAAGGCTGGGACAGGAGGCCTACGAGCAGTACTTC; CDR3: CARSLRLGQEAYEQYF
length: 16; size: few; J: TRBJ2-3; V: TRBV25-1; D: NA; DNA: TGTGCCAGCAGTGAGTATGCGGTATTTAGCACAGATACGCAGTATTTT; CDR3: CASSEYAVFSTDTQYF